This TCR beta chain was recovered during a study of cytomegalovirus exposure and HLA in healthy donors. Whole-study results and caveats: Sequencing depth across donors, presence/absence analyses assumed, was roughly uniform. Sequencing likely generated an artifact that appeared as a cluster of highly shared sequence variants.

The donors (healthy individuals) were bone marrow donors. The CDR3 spans 14 residues. V lost 1 base and J lost 5, with 9 bases in between. The germline V gene has CDR1 LNHDA and CDR2 SQIVND (reference sequence). Details on this clone: Its antigen remains unidentified.

13 Jbeta primers and 60 Vbeta primers were used for the PCR. Measured with immunoSEQ multiplex PCR; TCRdb has only the in-frame clones, and not every one. This sample yields 150,000 to 200,000 clones, of which roughly 78% are seen a single time; less than 2% belongs to the top ten. Input material: PBMCs. The rearrangement links TRBV19 to TRBJ1-5; D possibly corresponds to TRBD1 (5 bases). This clonotype was sampled from a girl under 18 in good health and CMV-seropositive. This chain's CDR3 is CASSIGGNDQPQHF. The CDR3 bases are TGTGCCAGTAGTATAGGGGGCAACGATCAGCCCCAGCATTTT.